Listed below are T cell receptor beta chains from one sample, sequenced in a study of blood T cell repertoires in COVID-19. Sequenced by immunoSEQ multiplex PCR; TCRdb stores in-frame clones only, minus some. In the table there are about 260,000 clones, around 89% of which are singletons. Sequencing was carried out using PBMCs or T cells enriched from blood (not recorded which). These receptors all stem from a woman aged 25 to 39 with acute COVID-19. CDR3s include the opening cysteine and the closing phenylalanine or tryptophan. A D gene is named only where the DNA matches it firmly. Size tells how often a clone was seen (once, few, many) or the class of an expanded clone, and some rows leave it out.

clone size: -; V gene: TRBV19; J gene: TRBJ1-1; D gene: TRBD1; CDR3 DNA: TGTGCCAGTAGTAGAGGGGGCGATTGGGGTGAAGCTTTCTTT; CDR3 protein: CASSRGGDWGEAFF
clone size: -; V gene: TRBV2; J gene: TRBJ2-3; D gene: -; CDR3 DNA: TGTGCCAGCAGTGAAGTTCCCGGGACTAGCACAGATACGCAGTATTTT; CDR3 protein: CASSEVPGTSTDTQYF
clone size: -; V gene: TRBV29-1; J gene: TRBJ2-1; D gene: -; CDR3 DNA: TGCAGCGCCTTCGCCAGCGACTATCGTAACAATGAGCAGTTCTTC; CDR3 protein: CSAFASDYRNNEQFF
clone size: -; V gene: TRBV4-1; J gene: TRBJ2-5; D gene: TRBD1; CDR3 DNA: TGCGCCAGCAGCCAAGGCCAGGGGGCTTGGGGGGAGACCCAGTACTTC; CDR3 protein: CASSQGQGAWGETQYF
clone size: once; V gene: TRBV6-1; J gene: TRBJ2-7; D gene: -; CDR3 DNA: TGTGCCAGCAGTGAAATAGACGGGAGCTCCTACGAGCAGTACTTC; CDR3 protein: CASSEIDGSSYEQYF
clone size: -; V gene: TRBV2; J gene: TRBJ2-7; D gene: -; CDR3 DNA: TGTGCCAGCAGTGAACAGCGCTACTACGAGCAGTACTTC; CDR3 protein: CASSEQRYYEQYF
clone size: -; V gene: TRBV11-1; J gene: TRBJ2-7; D gene: TRBD1; CDR3 DNA: TGTGCCAGCAGCTCCGGACAGGGGGAATTCTACGAGCAGTACTTC; CDR3 protein: CASSSGQGEFYEQYF
clone size: -; V gene: TRBV7-8; J gene: TRBJ1-1; D gene: -; CDR3 DNA: TGTGCCAGCAGCTTGGGAGGGGGGGTGGCTGAAGCTTTCTTT; CDR3 protein: CASSLGGGVAEAFF
clone size: few; V gene: TRBV6-5; J gene: TRBJ2-7; D gene: TRBD1; CDR3 DNA: TGTGCCAGCAGTCCTACCGGGACAGGGGTGCGGTACTTC; CDR3 protein: CASSPTGTGVRYF
clone size: -; V gene: TRBV24-1; J gene: TRBJ2-1; D gene: TRBD1; CDR3 DNA: TGTGCCACCAGTGGGACAGGGCGGATCGGTGAGCAGTTCTTC; CDR3 protein: CATSGTGRIGEQFF
clone size: -; V gene: TRBV19; J gene: TRBJ2-5; D gene: -; CDR3 DNA: TGTGCCAGTGGGGACTTCGCAGGCACCCAGTACTTC; CDR3 protein: CASGDFAGTQYF
clone size: -; V gene: TRBV15; J gene: TRBJ2-3; D gene: -; CDR3 DNA: TGTGCCACCAGCAGATACACAGATACGCAGTATTTT; CDR3 protein: CATSRYTDTQYF
clone size: -; V gene: TRBV5-1; J gene: TRBJ2-2; D gene: -; CDR3 DNA: TGCGCCAGCAGCTTGGACAGCTCCACCGGGGAGCTGTTTTTT; CDR3 protein: CASSLDSSTGELFF
clone size: few; V gene: TRBV10-1; J gene: TRBJ2-4; D gene: -; CDR3 DNA: TGCGCCAGCAGTGAGACCGACGGAGGATCCACCAAAAACATTCAGTACTTC; CDR3 protein: CASSETDGGSTKNIQYF
clone size: -; V gene: TRBV7-8; J gene: TRBJ1-2; D gene: -; CDR3 DNA: TGTGCCAGCAGCTTAGAGGGGTCGAACTATGGCTACACCTTC; CDR3 protein: CASSLEGSNYGYTF
clone size: once; V gene: TRBV10-3; J gene: TRBJ2-2; D gene: TRBD2; CDR3 DNA: TGTGCCATCAGCCAACCGGGACTAGCGGGAGATTCGGGGGAGCTGTTTTTT; CDR3 protein: CAISQPGLAGDSGELFF
clone size: -; V gene: TRBV3-1/TRBV3-2; J gene: TRBJ1-2; D gene: TRBD1; CDR3 DNA: TGTGCCAGCAGCCAAGATAGCGGGACAGGGGGCGTGGGCTATGGCTACACCTTC; CDR3 protein: CASSQDSGTGGVGYGYTF
clone size: -; V gene: TRBV3-1/TRBV3-2; J gene: TRBJ1-1; D gene: TRBD1; CDR3 DNA: TGTGCCAGCAGCCAAGTTTACAGGGGTACTGAAGCTTTCTTT; CDR3 protein: CASSQVYRGTEAFF
clone size: -; V gene: TRBV19; J gene: TRBJ2-7; D gene: -; CDR3 DNA: TGTGCCAGTAGTCCTAGGAACGGAGGGGTATACGAGCAGTACTTC; CDR3 protein: CASSPRNGGVYEQYF
clone size: -; V gene: TRBV7-2; J gene: TRBJ1-4; D gene: TRBD1; CDR3 DNA: TGTGCCAGCAGCCCTCGGGACAGCCTTCGGGAAAAACTGTTTTTT; CDR3 protein: CASSPRDSLREKLFF
clone size: -; V gene: TRBV7-7; J gene: TRBJ2-1; D gene: -; CDR3 DNA: TGTGCCAGCAGCTTAGACGTTGATAGCGAGCATGAGCAGTTCTTC; CDR3 protein: CASSLDVDSEHEQFF
clone size: -; V gene: TRBV25-1; J gene: TRBJ2-5; D gene: TRBD1; CDR3 DNA: TGTGCCAGCAGTGGACAGGGGGCGGGAGAGACCCAGTACTTC; CDR3 protein: CASSGQGAGETQYF
clone size: -; V gene: TRBV3-1/TRBV3-2; J gene: TRBJ2-7; D gene: TRBD2; CDR3 DNA: TGTGCCAGCAGCTCCCGGACTAGCGGAGTCTACGAGCAGTACTTC; CDR3 protein: CASSSRTSGVYEQYF
clone size: -; V gene: TRBV6-4; J gene: TRBJ2-3; D gene: -; CDR3 DNA: TGTGCCAGCAGTTCACTAAGGCTTGTTCGCACAGATACGCAGTATTTT; CDR3 protein: CASSSLRLVRTDTQYF
clone size: -; V gene: TRBV5-1; J gene: TRBJ2-2; D gene: TRBD2; CDR3 DNA: TGCGCCAGCAGCTCCTCTAGCGGGGGACCGAACACCGGGGAGCTGTTTTTT; CDR3 protein: CASSSSSGGPNTGELFF
clone size: -; V gene: TRBV28; J gene: TRBJ2-7; D gene: -; CDR3 DNA: TGTGCCAGCAGGGTAGGCGGGCCATCCTACGAGCAGTACTTC; CDR3 protein: CASRVGGPSYEQYF
clone size: -; V gene: TRBV10-2; J gene: TRBJ2-1; D gene: TRBD2; CDR3 DNA: TGCGCCACCAGACTAGCGGGAGGAAACAATGAGCAGTTCTTC; CDR3 protein: CATRLAGGNNEQFF
clone size: -; V gene: TRBV30; J gene: TRBJ1-5; D gene: -; CDR3 DNA: TGTGCCTGGAGTATTACAGGGAATCAGCCCCAGCATTTT; CDR3 protein: CAWSITGNQPQHF
clone size: -; V gene: TRBV7-7; J gene: TRBJ2-1; D gene: -; CDR3 DNA: TGTGCCAGCAGCTTAGAACTAGGATCACACAATGAGCAGTTCTTC; CDR3 protein: CASSLELGSHNEQFF
clone size: -; V gene: TRBV9; J gene: TRBJ2-1; D gene: TRBD2; CDR3 DNA: TGTGCCAGCAGCGCCCCGGCGGGGCGGGAGGGGGTCGGTGAGCAGTTCTTC; CDR3 protein: CASSAPAGREGVGEQFF
clone size: -; V gene: TRBV5-1; J gene: TRBJ2-5; D gene: TRBD2; CDR3 DNA: TGCGCCAGCAGCACGCACGGGGGACTAGTCCAAGAGACCCAGTACTTC; CDR3 protein: CASSTHGGLVQETQYF
clone size: -; V gene: TRBV7-3; J gene: TRBJ2-1; D gene: TRBD2; CDR3 DNA: TGTGCCAGCAGCTTAACGTTCGACGGGAGGCGTGGCCATGAGCAGTTCTTC; CDR3 protein: CASSLTFDGRRGHEQFF
clone size: -; V gene: TRBV29-1; J gene: TRBJ2-1; D gene: TRBD2; CDR3 DNA: TGCAGCGTTGATGGGACTAGCGGATACAATGAGCAGTTCTTC; CDR3 protein: CSVDGTSGYNEQFF
clone size: -; V gene: TRBV2; J gene: TRBJ2-1; D gene: -; CDR3 DNA: TGTGCCAGCAGTGAACAGGGGGGAGGAAATGAGCAGTTCTTC; CDR3 protein: CASSEQGGGNEQFF
clone size: -; V gene: TRBV28; J gene: TRBJ1-2; D gene: TRBD1; CDR3 DNA: TGTGCCAGCATCCACAGGGGGAGAGCCTATGGCTACACCTTC; CDR3 protein: CASIHRGRAYGYTF
clone size: -; V gene: TRBV28; J gene: TRBJ2-1; D gene: TRBD2; CDR3 DNA: TGTGCCAGCAGTCCGACTAGCGGGGAGGGGGAGCAGTTCTTC; CDR3 protein: CASSPTSGEGEQFF
clone size: -; V gene: TRBV27; J gene: TRBJ1-2; D gene: TRBD1; CDR3 DNA: TGTGCCAGCAGCCCTCAGGGGGCCCTCTATGGCTACACCTTC; CDR3 protein: CASSPQGALYGYTF
clone size: -; V gene: TRBV28; J gene: TRBJ2-1; D gene: -; CDR3 DNA: TGTGCCAGCAGTTACCGCGACAATGAGCAGTTCTTC; CDR3 protein: CASSYRDNEQFF
clone size: -; V gene: TRBV14; J gene: TRBJ2-7; D gene: -; CDR3 DNA: TGTGCCAGCAGCCTTAACAGGGTCTCCTTTTACGAGCAGTACTTC; CDR3 protein: CASSLNRVSFYEQYF
clone size: -; V gene: TRBV24-1; J gene: TRBJ1-1; D gene: -; CDR3 DNA: TGTGCCACCAGTGATTCCGGGGTAGGCCCTGAAGCTTTCTTT; CDR3 protein: CATSDSGVGPEAFF
clone size: -; V gene: TRBV7-8; J gene: TRBJ1-1; D gene: -; CDR3 DNA: TGTGCCAGCAGCTATTCGGGGGGGGACTTGAACACTGAAGCTTTCTTT; CDR3 protein: CASSYSGGDLNTEAFF
clone size: -; V gene: TRBV6-5; J gene: TRBJ1-1; D gene: TRBD1; CDR3 DNA: TGTGCCAGCAGTACAAACAGGGGAAACACTGAAGCTTTCTTT; CDR3 protein: CASSTNRGNTEAFF
clone size: once; V gene: TRBV27; J gene: TRBJ2-2; D gene: -; CDR3 DNA: TGTGCCAGCAGTTTTTTTGTAACCGGGGAGCTGTTTTTT; CDR3 protein: CASSFFVTGELFF
clone size: -; V gene: TRBV6-5; J gene: TRBJ2-5; D gene: TRBD1; CDR3 DNA: TGTGCCAGCACGAGAAATCAGGGGGCTCCGGAGACCCAGTACTTC; CDR3 protein: CASTRNQGAPETQYF
clone size: -; V gene: TRBV28; J gene: TRBJ1-5; D gene: -; CDR3 DNA: TGTGCCAGCAGTGAACAGGGTTTTCAGCCCCAGCATTTT; CDR3 protein: CASSEQGFQPQHF
clone size: -; V gene: TRBV7-2; J gene: TRBJ2-1; D gene: -; CDR3 DNA: TGTGCCAGCAGCTTACAACTTGGTGAGCAGTTCTTC; CDR3 protein: CASSLQLGEQFF